The rows below give T cell receptor beta chains drawn from one sample of a study of human T cells and chemical hapten exposure. Each CDR3 protein is one row after TCRdb ran MiXCR on the RACE reads. The repertoire consists of about 380,000 distinct CDR3 sequences, with roughly 5% occurring once and the leading ten covering under 3%. The sample here was whole blood, taken in connection with sensitization to the hapten diphenylcyclopropenone (DPC). These TCRs come from a woman in her forties or fifties with alopecia areata. Some clones in this sample may be carry-over from other donors' samples. Each CDR3 is given with its conserved first and last residue. A D gene is named only where the DNA matches it firmly. Rows give clone size only sometimes, using once, few, many, or a class for an expanded clone.

few	TRBV12-3/TRBV12-4	TRBJ2-5	NA	TGTGCCAGCAGCAAGACTGGGGGAGTGGAGACCCAGTACTTC	CASSKTGGVETQYF
few	TRBV29-1	TRBJ2-7	NA	TGCAGCGTTGAGGTCTGGGGGCGAGGGCAGTACTTC	CSVEVWGRGQYF
many	TRBV6-5	TRBJ1-1	NA	TGTGCCAGCAGTGGGTACGGGGAAGCTTTCTTT	CASSGYGEAFF
many	TRBV7-2	TRBJ1-3	NA	TGTGCCAGCAGCTCCAAACCTAACACAGGGACCGGAAACACCATATATTTT	CASSSKPNTGTGNTIYF
few	TRBV27	TRBJ2-1	TRBD1	TGTGCCACACAAGCGGACAGGGGGAGTCGTGAGCAGTTCTTC	CATQADRGSREQFF
many	TRBV7-8	TRBJ2-5	NA	TGTGCCAGCAGCTTAGTAGGGCAGAAAGAGACCCAGTACTTC	CASSLVGQKETQYF
few	TRBV29-1	TRBJ1-1	NA	TGCAGCGTTCTCAGGGGTCAGAACACTGAAGCTTTCTTT	CSVLRGQNTEAFF
many	TRBV30	TRBJ1-1	NA	TGTGCCTGGAGCATAGGACCTACTGAAGCTTTCTTT	CAWSIGPTEAFF
many	TRBV11-2	TRBJ2-3	TRBD2	TGTGCCAGCAGCCTGGGGACTAGCGGCTTCACAGATACGCAGTATTTT	CASSLGTSGFTDTQYF
few	TRBV6-5	TRBJ1-4	TRBD1	TGTGCCACCGCTGCTAGGACAGGGGGAGAAAAACTGTTTTTT	CATAARTGGEKLFF
many	TRBV2	TRBJ2-1	NA	TGTGCCAGCAGTGAATCTTCGGAGGAAACCTACAATGAGCAGTTCTTC	CASSESSEETYNEQFF
few	TRBV28	TRBJ2-3	TRBD2	TGTGCCAGCAGTTTGCGGGGGACTACTCACACAGATACGCAGTATTTT	CASSLRGTTHTDTQYF
few	TRBV28	TRBJ1-1	TRBD1	TGTGCCAGCAGCCAAACCATGGGACAGACGAACACTGAAGCTTTCTTT	CASSQTMGQTNTEAFF
many	TRBV27	TRBJ1-6	NA	TGTGCCAGCAGCCCCCGGCAGCCCGACGGGCCCCTCCACTTT	CASSPRQPDGPLHF
many	TRBV6-1	TRBJ2-1	TRBD2	TGTGCCAGCAGTGACCATCGACTAGCGGAAAATGAGCAGTTCTTC	CASSDHRLAENEQFF
many	TRBV7-8	TRBJ1-2	NA	TGTGCCAGCAGCTTAGGAGGAGATCACTATGGCTACACCTTC	CASSLGGDHYGYTF
many	TRBV6-5	TRBJ1-2	NA	TGTGCCAGCAGTGTGGGACATTCCTATGGCTACACCTTC	CASSVGHSYGYTF
many	TRBV6-1	TRBJ2-3	NA	TGTGCCAGCAGCCCGAGGGTCCCCCGACAGGGGAGGGGCGATACGCAGTATTTT	CASSPRVPRQGRGDTQYF
many	TRBV29-1	TRBJ2-2	TRBD1	TGCAGCGTTCCTGGGCCAGGGGGAGTTTACACCGGGGAGCTGTTTTTT	CSVPGPGGVYTGELFF
many	TRBV28	TRBJ2-7	NA	TGTGCCAGCAGTACACCATCGGGTTACAACGAGCAGTACTTC	CASSTPSGYNEQYF
many	TRBV29-1	TRBJ1-2	TRBD1	TGCAGCGTTCTAGACAGGGTTGGCTACACCTTC	CSVLDRVGYTF
many	TRBV7-9	TRBJ1-2	NA	TGTGCCAGCATTGGTAGTGGGACGGGCTATGGCTACACCTTC	CASIGSGTGYGYTF
few	TRBV7-8	TRBJ1-1	NA	TGTGCCAGCAGCTTAGAAGTCCTTGTGAACACTGAAGCTTTCTTT	CASSLEVLVNTEAFF
many	TRBV5-4	TRBJ2-1	NA	TGTGCCAGCAGCCCGGGCCTCCCCGGTAATGAGCAGTTCTTC	CASSPGLPGNEQFF
few	TRBV4-3	TRBJ2-3	NA	TGCGCCAGCAGCTCCCTAGGGGCCAACGTAGGTACGCAGTATTTT	CASSSLGANVGTQYF
NA	TRBV29-1	TRBJ1-1	NA	TGCAGCGTTGAAAAGGGAAGGAACACTGAAGCTTTCTTT	CSVEKGRNTEAFF
few	TRBV7-9	TRBJ2-3	TRBD2	TGTGCCAGCAGGGTGACTAGCGGGGTAGAGCATACGCAGTATTTT	CASRVTSGVEHTQYF
many	TRBV29-1	TRBJ2-2	TRBD1	TGCAGCGGGGTGACAGGGCCCGGCACCGGGGAGCTGTTTTTT	CSGVTGPGTGELFF
few	TRBV10-3	TRBJ2-1	NA	TGTGCCATCAGTGAGGCCCAAAATGAGCAGTTCTTC	CAISEAQNEQFF
few	TRBV12-3/TRBV12-4	TRBJ2-2	NA	TGTGCCAGCAGTCCGCGGACGGGGGCAACCGGGGAGCTGTTTTTT	CASSPRTGATGELFF
NA	TRBV27	TRBJ2-7	NA	TGTGCCAGCAGTCTAGAGGGGTTGGGGGAGCAGTACTTC	CASSLEGLGEQYF
NA	TRBV6-5	TRBJ1-1	TRBD1	TGTGCCAGCAGTTACGATGGACAGGGCCTGCTAGGTGCTTTCTTT	CASSYDGQGLLGAFF
many	TRBV7-3	TRBJ2-2	TRBD1	TGTGCCAGCAGCCTGGGACAGGCCTACGGGGAGCTGTTTTTT	CASSLGQAYGELFF
many	TRBV20-1	TRBJ2-3	NA	TGCAGTGCTAGAGATTTAGACTCTAGCACAGATACGCAGTATTTT	CSARDLDSSTDTQYF
many	TRBV3-1	TRBJ2-1	NA	TGTGCCAGCAGCCAAGATGGCGGGACCGACAATGAGCAGTTCTTC	CASSQDGGTDNEQFF
NA	TRBV6-2/TRBV6-3	TRBJ2-3	NA	TGTGCCAGCAGTTACAACTTCAGGGGCAAGTTAGATACGCAGTATTTT	CASSYNFRGKLDTQYF
many	TRBV11-2	TRBJ2-6	NA	TGTGCCAGCAGCCCACGGACTGCGGGCGGGGCCAACGTCCTGACTTTC	CASSPRTAGGANVLTF
many	TRBV15	TRBJ2-1	NA	TGTGCCACCAGCAGAGAGCGGAGCTCCTACAATGAGCAGTTCTTC	CATSRERSSYNEQFF
few	TRBV30	TRBJ1-1	NA	TGTGCCTGGAATAGGGGGGGCAACACTGAAGCTTTCTTT	CAWNRGGNTEAFF
few	TRBV27	TRBJ2-1	TRBD2	TGTGCCAGCAGTCCAGGAGCGGGAGTGTATAATGAGCAGTTCTTC	CASSPGAGVYNEQFF
few	TRBV7-9	TRBJ1-2	NA	TGTGCCAGCAGCTTAGGCGGGGGAATAAAGGGCTACACCTTC	CASSLGGGIKGYTF
few	TRBV20-1	TRBJ2-7	TRBD2	TGCAGTGCTACCGGGACTAGCGGGACCTACGAGCAGTACTTC	CSATGTSGTYEQYF
few	TRBV29-1	TRBJ2-7	TRBD1	TGCAGCGTTGAAGCCCCAGGGGGCTACGAGCAGTACTTC	CSVEAPGGYEQYF
few	TRBV7-2	TRBJ2-3	NA	TGTGCCAGCGGGCGGAACACAGATACGCAGTATTTT	CASGRNTDTQYF
many	TRBV7-9	TRBJ2-3	NA	TGTGCCAGCAGCGTCGAAGGGTCTAGCACAGATACGCAGTATTTT	CASSVEGSSTDTQYF
many	TRBV29-1	TRBJ2-3	TRBD2	TGCAGCGTTGAAGGGAGAAGCGGGACTAGCACAGATACGCAGTATTTT	CSVEGRSGTSTDTQYF
many	TRBV5-1	TRBJ2-1	TRBD1	TGCGCCAGCAGCTTGGAGGGGACAGATTACAATGAGCAGTTCTTC	CASSLEGTDYNEQFF
NA	TRBV6-6	TRBJ2-7	TRBD1	TGTGCCACGACCGGACAGGGAAGAAGTTACGAGCAGTACTTC	CATTGQGRSYEQYF
many	TRBV9	TRBJ2-2	NA	TGTGCCAGCAGCGTAACCGAGAACTTCGCGAACACCGGGGAGCTGTTTTTT	CASSVTENFANTGELFF
few	TRBV7-2	TRBJ1-5	TRBD1	TGTGCCAGCAACGGACAGGGGGATTTTAGCAATCAGCCCCAGCATTTT	CASNGQGDFSNQPQHF
NA	TRBV2	TRBJ1-1	NA	TGTGCCAGCAGTGAAGCCACACTCCCTGAAGCTTTCTTT	CASSEATLPEAFF
many	TRBV9	TRBJ2-3	NA	TGTGCCAGCAGCGTACTCCTTGAAGATACGCAGTATTTT	CASSVLLEDTQYF
few	TRBV9	TRBJ1-3	NA	TGTGCCAGCAGCGTAGACGAAGGTCCTGGAAACACCATATATTTT	CASSVDEGPGNTIYF
many	TRBV11-3	TRBJ2-3	NA	TGTGCCAGCTGTCCCCCAGGGGACACAGATACGCAGTATTTT	CASCPPGDTDTQYF
few	TRBV6-5	TRBJ1-4	NA	TGTGCCAGCGGCTCAGGGTCTGAAAATGAAAAACTGTTTTTT	CASGSGSENEKLFF
many	TRBV4-2	TRBJ2-5	NA	TGTGCCAGCAGCCAGCCCGGGGCGCAAGAGACCCAGTACTTC	CASSQPGAQETQYF
many	TRBV20-1	TRBJ2-4	TRBD2	TGCAGTGCTAAACCCAGCGGGAGCGGCAAAAACATTCAGTACTTC	CSAKPSGSGKNIQYF